Listed below are T cell receptor beta chains from one sample, sequenced in a study of blood T cell repertoires in COVID-19. This table comes from immunoSEQ multiplex PCR, and its TCRdb copy is limited to in-frame clones, with some not included. The repertoire holds approximately 450,000 clones, approximately 90% seen once, with around 1.1% in the top ten. Sequenced sample: PBMCs or T cells enriched from blood (not recorded which). The receptors originated from a man in his thirties or forties who had recovered from COVID-19. Each CDR3 is given with its conserved first and last residue. A D gene is named only where the DNA matches it firmly. Size is omitted from some rows. Given values are once, few, many or a class for expanded clones.

d_call j_call clone_size v_call cdr3_aa cdr3_nt
NA TRBJ2-7 NA TRBV12-3/TRBV12-4 CASTKRTSYEQYF TGTGCCAGCACTAAGCGGACCTCCTACGAGCAGTACTTC
NA TRBJ2-3 NA TRBV6-5 CASQGFGDTQYF TGTGCCAGCCAGGGTTTTGGCGATACGCAGTATTTT
NA TRBJ1-5 NA TRBV10-3 CASEQGDNQPQHF TGTGCCAGTGAACAGGGCGACAATCAGCCCCAGCATTTT
TRBD2 TRBJ2-1 NA TRBV19 CASSGHPGLSPSYNEQFF TGTGCCAGTAGTGGGCACCCGGGACTATCCCCCTCCTACAATGAGCAGTTCTTC
NA TRBJ1-3 NA TRBV9 CASSERQGSGNTIYF TGTGCCAGCAGCGAGAGGCAGGGTTCTGGAAACACCATATATTTT
NA TRBJ2-1 once TRBV11-2 CASRSLVSSYNEQFF TGTGCCAGCAGATCACTCGTGAGCTCCTACAATGAGCAGTTCTTC
NA TRBJ1-2 NA TRBV7-9 CASTTTGAYGYTF TGTGCCAGCACCACGACAGGCGCCTATGGCTACACCTTC
TRBD2 TRBJ2-3 once TRBV14 CASRLGVAGSTDTQYF TGTGCCAGCAGACTAGGGGTAGCGGGAAGCACAGATACGCAGTATTTT
TRBD1 TRBJ2-3 NA TRBV7-9 CASSPGQGSTDTQYF TGTGCCAGCAGCCCAGGACAGGGGAGCACAGATACGCAGTATTTT
TRBD2 TRBJ2-5 NA TRBV9 CASSPQPGGGETQYF TGTGCCAGCAGCCCCCAACCGGGAGGAGGAGAGACCCAGTACTTC
NA TRBJ2-3 NA TRBV15 CATSGRRGTDTQYF TGTGCCACCAGCGGCCGGAGGGGCACAGATACGCAGTATTTT
TRBD1 TRBJ1-2 NA TRBV29-1 CSVTDRGRVYGYTF TGCAGCGTTACCGACAGGGGGCGCGTCTATGGCTACACCTTC
NA TRBJ1-3 NA TRBV4-1 CASSQVDSQANTIYF TGCGCCAGCAGCCAAGTAGACAGCCAGGCGAACACCATATATTTT
TRBD1 TRBJ2-1 once TRBV5-1 CASSFRQGRHNEQFF TGCGCCAGCAGCTTCCGACAGGGGAGACACAATGAGCAGTTCTTC
NA TRBJ1-2 NA TRBV6-5 CASSYSAGNYGYTF TGTGCCAGCAGTTACTCGGCAGGGAACTATGGCTACACCTTC
NA TRBJ1-1 NA TRBV21-1 CASSGRDRGKVGTEAFF TGTGCCAGCAGCGGCCGGGACAGGGGGAAAGTGGGCACTGAAGCTTTCTTT
NA TRBJ2-1 NA TRBV5-4 CASSPLTGPSYNEQFF TGTGCCAGCAGTCCCCTGACTGGCCCCTCCTACAATGAGCAGTTCTTC
TRBD1 TRBJ1-2 NA TRBV30 CAWRIPGGSGGYTF TGTGCCTGGAGGATCCCAGGGGGTTCGGGGGGCTACACCTTC
TRBD2 TRBJ2-1 NA TRBV5-1 CASSLILAGGTHEQFF TGCGCCAGCAGCTTGATCCTAGCGGGAGGTACCCATGAGCAGTTCTTC
NA TRBJ1-5 once TRBV5-1 CASSLIGDQPQHF TGCGCCAGCAGCTTAATAGGGGATCAGCCCCAGCATTTT
NA TRBJ2-2 NA TRBV4-1 CASSQDWTVTGELFF TGCGCCAGCAGCCAAGATTGGACAGTCACCGGGGAGCTGTTTTTT
NA TRBJ2-5 NA TRBV3-1/TRBV3-2 CASSQGYNTQETQYF TGTGCCAGCAGCCAAGGGTACAATACCCAAGAGACCCAGTACTTC
TRBD1 TRBJ1-5 NA TRBV27 CASSPGQDNQPQHF TGTGCCAGCAGCCCCGGACAGGACAATCAGCCCCAGCATTTT
NA TRBJ2-7 NA TRBV27 CASSFGTSYEQYF TGTGCCAGCAGTTTCGGGACATCCTACGAGCAGTACTTC
TRBD2 TRBJ2-3 NA TRBV18 CASSDSGVSTDTQYF TGTGCCAGCTCAGATAGCGGGGTTAGCACAGATACGCAGTATTTT
TRBD1 TRBJ1-2 NA TRBV3-1/TRBV3-2 CASSPQTGSNGYTF TGTGCCAGCAGCCCCCAGACAGGGTCCAATGGCTACACCTTC
TRBD1 TRBJ2-1 NA TRBV19 CASSAQGDEQFF TGTGCCAGTAGCGCGCAGGGGGATGAGCAGTTCTTC
NA TRBJ2-1 NA TRBV11-2 CASSLAPTRPYNEQFF TGTGCCAGCAGCTTAGCCCCCACCAGGCCATACAATGAGCAGTTCTTC
NA TRBJ2-1 NA TRBV27 CASSPQRASFSNEQFF TGTGCCAGCAGTCCCCAGCGGGCATCTTTTAGCAATGAGCAGTTCTTC
NA TRBJ2-1 NA TRBV28 CASTELQGQENNEQFF TGTGCCAGCACCGAACTCCAGGGGCAGGAGAACAATGAGCAGTTCTTC
NA TRBJ2-1 NA TRBV6-6 CASSPTGVVQFF TGTGCCAGCAGCCCCACTGGAGTAGTGCAGTTCTTC
TRBD2 TRBJ2-4 NA TRBV15 CATRNPGGQNIQYF TGTGCCACCAGAAACCCGGGGGGACAAAACATTCAGTACTTC
NA TRBJ2-1 NA TRBV11-2 CASSLGREVYNEQFF TGTGCCAGCAGCTTAGGCAGGGAAGTCTACAATGAGCAGTTCTTC
NA TRBJ2-7 NA TRBV11-2 CASSPRALYEQYF TGTGCCAGCAGCCCCCGTGCGCTCTACGAGCAGTACTTC
NA TRBJ1-1 NA TRBV4-2 CASSQDREGENTEAFF TGTGCCAGCAGCCAAGATCGAGAGGGAGAGAACACTGAAGCTTTCTTT